This T cell receptor (beta chain) stems from a study of blood T cell repertoires in COVID-19. Study-wide context: Collection of acute and convalescent COVID-19 samples took place in the United States, Italy and Spain. Sources were T cells, B-cell-depleted T cells, or PBMCs; the material itself was cDNA or gDNA.

The CDR3 has 15 amino acids. V lost 5 bases to trimming and J lost 6 bases; unmatched junction nucleotides: 9. Germline loops: CDR1 SGHRS, CDR2 YFSETQ. Per the original methods: By means of reference gene primer amplification, nucleated cell counts were estimated. Method: immunoSEQ multiplex PCR; TCRdb's copy keeps in-frame clones and lacks some. The V and J calls and clone size come from that table; D and trimming were worked out from the DNA. The sample includes 35,000 to 45,000 clones, around four fifths of them seen just once. The chain joins TRBV5-1 to TRBJ2-3; 10 nucleotides agree with TRBD2. Sequenced material: peripheral blood. The TCR originated in a man aged 50-59 years with active COVID-19. This chain's CDR3 is CASSGSGGAGDTQYF. The CDR3 DNA reads TGCGCCAGCAGTGGGAGCGGGGGGGCCGGGGATACGCAGTATTTT.